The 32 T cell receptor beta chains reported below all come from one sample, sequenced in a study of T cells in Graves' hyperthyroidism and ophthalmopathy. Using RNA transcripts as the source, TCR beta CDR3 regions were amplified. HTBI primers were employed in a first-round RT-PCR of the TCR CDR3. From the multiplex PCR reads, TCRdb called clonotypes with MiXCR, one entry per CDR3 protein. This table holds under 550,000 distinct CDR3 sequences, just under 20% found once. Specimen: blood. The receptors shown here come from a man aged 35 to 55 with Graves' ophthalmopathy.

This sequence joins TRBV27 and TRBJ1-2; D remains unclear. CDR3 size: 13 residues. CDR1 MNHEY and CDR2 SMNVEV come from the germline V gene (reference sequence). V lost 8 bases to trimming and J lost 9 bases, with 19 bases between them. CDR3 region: CASGRVSAARYTF. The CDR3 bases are TGTGCCAGCGGACGGGTTTCAGCGGCACGCTACACCTTC.

CDR3 nucleotides: TGTGCCACCAGCAGAGATCGGGACTACTACAATGAGCAGTTCTTC. Protein sequence: CATSRDRDYYNEQFF. V and J are TRBV15 and TRBJ2-1; 7 nucleotides line up with TRBD2. The CDR3 has 15 amino acids. V shed 0 bases, J shed 3 bases, and the junction held 2 bases outside the gene matches. In germline, CDR1 is LNHNV, CDR2 YYDKDF (reference sequence).

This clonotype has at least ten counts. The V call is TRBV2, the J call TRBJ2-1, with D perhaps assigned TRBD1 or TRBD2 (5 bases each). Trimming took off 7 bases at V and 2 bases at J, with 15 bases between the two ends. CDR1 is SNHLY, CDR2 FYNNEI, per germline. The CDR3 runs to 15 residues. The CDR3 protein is CASIPEVGAYNEQFF. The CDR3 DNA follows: TGTGCCAGCATCCCCGAGGTGGGGGCCTACAATGAGCAGTTCTTC.

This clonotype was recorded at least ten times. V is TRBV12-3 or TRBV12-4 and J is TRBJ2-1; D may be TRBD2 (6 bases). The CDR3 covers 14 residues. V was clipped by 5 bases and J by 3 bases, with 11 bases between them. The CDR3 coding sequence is TGTGCCAGCAGTCACTTGGAGGGCTACAATGAGCAGTTCTTC. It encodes CASSHLEGYNEQFF.

The DNA for the CDR3 is TGCGCCAGCAGCTTGCCTTCCTCACGCACAGATACGCAGTATTTT. This translates into CASSLPSSRTDTQYF. The rearrangement joins TRBV5-1 to TRBJ2-3, with D unclear. Germline CDR1 SGHRS, CDR2 YFSETQ. Trimming shortened V by 1 base and J by 1 base, and 10 bases separated the two germline ends. This CDR3 region has 15 residues.

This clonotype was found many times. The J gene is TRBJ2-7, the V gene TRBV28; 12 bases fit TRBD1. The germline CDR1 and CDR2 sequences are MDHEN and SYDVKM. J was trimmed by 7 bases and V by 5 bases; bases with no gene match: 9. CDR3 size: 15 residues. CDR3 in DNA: TGTGCCAGCAGTCCACCGGGACAGGGGGCTGGTGAGCAGTACTTC. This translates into CASSPPGQGAGEQYF.

CDR3 sequence reads: CASTGVRATEAFF. Written as DNA, the CDR3 is TGTGCCAGCACGGGTGTCCGGGCCACTGAAGCTTTCTTT. The chain employs TRBV2 and TRBJ1-1; D is unresolved. The V gene's germline CDR1 is SNHLY and CDR2 FYNNEI. With 7 bases removed from V and 4 bases from J, the gap between germline ends came to 13 bases. CDR3 length: 13 amino acids.

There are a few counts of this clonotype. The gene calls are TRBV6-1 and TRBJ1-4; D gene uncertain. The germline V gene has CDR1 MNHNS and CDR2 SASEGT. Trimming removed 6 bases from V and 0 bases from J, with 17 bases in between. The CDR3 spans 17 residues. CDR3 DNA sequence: TGTGCCAGCAGCCTAGAAGTCGCGCTTCCAACTAATGAAAAACTGTTTTTT. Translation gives CASSLEVALPTNEKLFF.

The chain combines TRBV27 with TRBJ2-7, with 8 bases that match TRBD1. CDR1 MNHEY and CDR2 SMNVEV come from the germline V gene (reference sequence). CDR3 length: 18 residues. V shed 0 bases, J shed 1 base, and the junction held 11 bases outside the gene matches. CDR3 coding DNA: TGTGCCAGCAGTTTATCGGGGTTGCTGGGACAGGCTTCCTACGAGCAGTACTTC. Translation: CASSLSGLLGQASYEQYF.

CDR3 sequence (DNA): TGTGCCACTAACAGGGGGCACGAGCAGTACTTC. It is translated as CATNRGHEQYF. This chain joins TRBV6-2 or TRBV6-3 and TRBJ2-7; 9 bases are shared with TRBD1. This CDR3 is built from 11 residues. Germline values: CDR1 MNHEY, CDR2 SVGEGT. V lost 10 bases, J lost 5 bases, and 3 bases stayed unmatched.

The CDR3 sequence is CASSYGGLSNQPQHF. The CDR3, as DNA: TGTGCCAGCAGTTACGGGGGACTGAGCAATCAGCCCCAGCATTTT. V usage is TRBV6-2 or TRBV6-3 and J usage is TRBJ1-5, with D possibly matching TRBD1 (5 bases). The CDR3 has 15 amino acids. Trimming cost V 2 bases and J 1 base, with 9 bases left between them. Per germline, CDR1 MNHEY and CDR2 SVGEGT.

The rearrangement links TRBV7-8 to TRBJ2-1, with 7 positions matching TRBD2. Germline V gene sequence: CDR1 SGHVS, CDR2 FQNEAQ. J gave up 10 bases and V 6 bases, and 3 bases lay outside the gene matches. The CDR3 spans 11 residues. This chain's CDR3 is CASSAGGEQFF. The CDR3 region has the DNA TGTGCCAGCAGTGCCGGGGGGGAGCAGTTCTTC.

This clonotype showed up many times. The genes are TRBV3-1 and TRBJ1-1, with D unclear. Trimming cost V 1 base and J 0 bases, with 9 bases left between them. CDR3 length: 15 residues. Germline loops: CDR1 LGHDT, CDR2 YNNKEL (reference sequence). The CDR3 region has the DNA TGTGCCAGCAGCCAAGGTACCGGAATGAACACTGAAGCTTTCTTT. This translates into CASSQGTGMNTEAFF.

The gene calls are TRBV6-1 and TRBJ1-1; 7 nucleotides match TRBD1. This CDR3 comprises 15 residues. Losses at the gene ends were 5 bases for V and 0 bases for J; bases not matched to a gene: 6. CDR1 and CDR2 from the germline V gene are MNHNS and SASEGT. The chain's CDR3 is CASSPPGQMNTEAFF. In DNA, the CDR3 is TGTGCCAGCAGTCCACCGGGACAGATGAACACTGAAGCTTTCTTT.

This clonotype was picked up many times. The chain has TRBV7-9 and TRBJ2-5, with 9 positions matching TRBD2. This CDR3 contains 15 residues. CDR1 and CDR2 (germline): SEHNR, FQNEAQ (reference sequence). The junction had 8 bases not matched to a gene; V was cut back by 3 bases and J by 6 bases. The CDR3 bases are TGTGCCAGCAGCTTGGGTAGCGGGAGCGTACAGACCCAGTACTTC. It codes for CASSLGSGSVQTQYF.

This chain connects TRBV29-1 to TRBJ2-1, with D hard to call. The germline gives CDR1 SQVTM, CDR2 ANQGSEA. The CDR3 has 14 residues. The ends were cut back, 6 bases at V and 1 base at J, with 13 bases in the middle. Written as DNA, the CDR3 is TGCAGCGTGGGTCGGCGTTTGTCCTACAATGAGCAGTTCTTC. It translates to CSVGRRLSYNEQFF.

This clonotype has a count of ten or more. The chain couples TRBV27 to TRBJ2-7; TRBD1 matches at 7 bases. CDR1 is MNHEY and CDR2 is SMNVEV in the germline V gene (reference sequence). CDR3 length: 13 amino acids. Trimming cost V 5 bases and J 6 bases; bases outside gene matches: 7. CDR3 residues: CASSVGTAGEQYF. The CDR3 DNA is TGTGCCAGCAGTGTAGGGACAGCCGGCGAGCAGTACTTC.

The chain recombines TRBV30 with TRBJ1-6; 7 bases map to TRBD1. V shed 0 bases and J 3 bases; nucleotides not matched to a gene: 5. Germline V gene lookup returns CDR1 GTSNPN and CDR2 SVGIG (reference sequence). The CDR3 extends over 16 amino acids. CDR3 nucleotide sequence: TGTGCCTGGAGTGTAACTCCAGGGGGCTATAATTCACCCCTCCACTTT. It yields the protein CAWSVTPGGYNSPLHF.

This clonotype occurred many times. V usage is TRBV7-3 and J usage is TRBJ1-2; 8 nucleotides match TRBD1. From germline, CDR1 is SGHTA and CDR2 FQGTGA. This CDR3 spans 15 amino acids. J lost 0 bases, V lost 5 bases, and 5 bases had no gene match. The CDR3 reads CASSDKTGANYGYTF. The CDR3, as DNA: TGTGCCAGCAGCGATAAGACAGGGGCTAACTATGGCTACACCTTC.

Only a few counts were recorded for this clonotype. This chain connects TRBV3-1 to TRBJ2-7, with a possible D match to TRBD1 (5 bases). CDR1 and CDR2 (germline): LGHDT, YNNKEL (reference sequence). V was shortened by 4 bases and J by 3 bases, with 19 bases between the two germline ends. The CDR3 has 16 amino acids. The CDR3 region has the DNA TGTGCCAGCAGCCCCAAGGGGTGGTACTCCGACTACGAGCAGTACTTC. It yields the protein CASSPKGWYSDYEQYF.

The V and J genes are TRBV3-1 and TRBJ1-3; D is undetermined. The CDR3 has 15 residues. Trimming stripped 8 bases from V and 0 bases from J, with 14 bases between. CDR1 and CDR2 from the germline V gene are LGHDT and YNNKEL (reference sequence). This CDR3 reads CASGSTWSSGNTIYF. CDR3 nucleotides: TGTGCCAGCGGTTCCACCTGGAGCTCTGGAAACACCATATATTTT.

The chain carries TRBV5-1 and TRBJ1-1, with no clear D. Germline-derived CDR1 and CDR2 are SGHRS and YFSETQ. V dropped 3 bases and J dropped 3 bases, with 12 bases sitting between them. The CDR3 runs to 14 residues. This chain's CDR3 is CASSSFPRDTEAFF. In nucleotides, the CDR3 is TGCGCCAGCAGCTCCTTTCCCCGGGACACTGAAGCTTTCTTT.

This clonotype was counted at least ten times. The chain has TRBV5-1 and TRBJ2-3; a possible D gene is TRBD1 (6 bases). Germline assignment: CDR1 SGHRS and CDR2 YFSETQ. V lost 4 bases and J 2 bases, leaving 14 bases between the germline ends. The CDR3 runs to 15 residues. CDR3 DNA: TGCGCCAGCAGCCCGAGGGGGAACCCCACAGATACGCAGTATTTT. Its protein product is CASSPRGNPTDTQYF.

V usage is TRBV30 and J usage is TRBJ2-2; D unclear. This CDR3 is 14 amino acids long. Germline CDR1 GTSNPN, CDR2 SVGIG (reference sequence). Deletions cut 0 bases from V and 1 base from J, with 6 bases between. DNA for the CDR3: TGTGCCTGGAGTGTGTCCCGGAACACCGGGGAGCTGTTTTTT. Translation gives CAWSVSRNTGELFF.

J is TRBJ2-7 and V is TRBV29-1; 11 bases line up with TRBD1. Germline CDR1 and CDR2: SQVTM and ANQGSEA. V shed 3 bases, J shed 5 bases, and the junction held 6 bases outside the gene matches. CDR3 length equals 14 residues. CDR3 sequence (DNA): TGCAGCGTTGACCTGGGACAGGGGGGACACGAGCAGTACTTC. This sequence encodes CSVDLGQGGHEQYF.

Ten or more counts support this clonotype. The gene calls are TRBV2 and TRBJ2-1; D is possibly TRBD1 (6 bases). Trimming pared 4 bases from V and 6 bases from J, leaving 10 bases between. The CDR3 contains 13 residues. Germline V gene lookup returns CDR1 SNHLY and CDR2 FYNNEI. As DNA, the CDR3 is TGTGCCAGCAGTGCCGACAGGAGCAATGAGCAGTTCTTC. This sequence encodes CASSADRSNEQFF. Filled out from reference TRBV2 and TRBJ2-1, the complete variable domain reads EPEVTQTPSHQVTQMGQEVILRCVPISNHLYFYWYRQILGQKVEFLVSFYNNEISEKSEIFDDQFSVERPDGSNFTLKIRSTKLEDSAMYFCASSADRSNEQFFGPGTRLTVL.

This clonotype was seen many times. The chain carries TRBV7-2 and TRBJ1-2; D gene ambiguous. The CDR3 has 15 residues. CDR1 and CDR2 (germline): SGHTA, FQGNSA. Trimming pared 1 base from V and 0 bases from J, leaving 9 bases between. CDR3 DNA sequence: TGTGCCAGCAGCTTAGGTGCACAAGCTAACTATGGCTACACCTTC. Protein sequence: CASSLGAQANYGYTF. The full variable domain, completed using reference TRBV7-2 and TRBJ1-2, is GAGVSQSPSNKVTEKGKDVELRCDPISGHTALYWYRQSLGQGLEFLIYFQGNSAPDKSGLPSDRFSAERTGGSVSTLTIQRTQQEDSAVYLCASSLGAQANYGYTFGSGTRLTVV.

CDR3 residues: CASSLGTGGSGANVLTF. CDR3 nucleotides: TGTGCCAGCAGCCTCGGAACAGGGGGCTCTGGGGCCAACGTCCTGACTTTC. The chain uses TRBV2 and TRBJ2-6, with 8 positions matching TRBD1. Per the germline V gene, CDR1 is SNHLY and CDR2 is FYNNEI. The CDR3 length is 17 residues. V was clipped by 6 bases and J by 0 bases; unmatched bases: 7.

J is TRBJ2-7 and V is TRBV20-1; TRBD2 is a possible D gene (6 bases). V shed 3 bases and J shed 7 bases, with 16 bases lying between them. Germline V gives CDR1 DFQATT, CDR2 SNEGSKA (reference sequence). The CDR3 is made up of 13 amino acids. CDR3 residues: CSARVVTRGEQYF. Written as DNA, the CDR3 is TGCAGTGCTAGGGTGGTAACTCGGGGGGAGCAGTACTTC.

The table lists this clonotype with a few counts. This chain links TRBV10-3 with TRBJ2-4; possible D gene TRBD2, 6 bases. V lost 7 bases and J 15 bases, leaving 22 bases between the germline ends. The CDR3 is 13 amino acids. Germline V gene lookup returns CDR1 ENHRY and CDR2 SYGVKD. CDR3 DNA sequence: TGTGCCATCACAAGCTCCCTGGAGGGCGCGAGGTACTTC. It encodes CAITSSLEGARYF.

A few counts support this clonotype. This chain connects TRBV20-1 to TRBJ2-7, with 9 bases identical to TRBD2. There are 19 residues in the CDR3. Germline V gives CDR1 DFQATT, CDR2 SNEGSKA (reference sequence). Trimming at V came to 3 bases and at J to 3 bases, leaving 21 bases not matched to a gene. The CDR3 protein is CSARATPVTPGLAFYEQYF. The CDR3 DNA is TGCAGTGCTAGGGCGACGCCCGTAACTCCGGGACTAGCCTTCTACGAGCAGTACTTC.

CDR3 DNA sequence: TGTGCCAGCAGTGAGCCCTATCAGGGGGCAGCTAACTATGGCTACACCTTC. Translating it yields CASSEPYQGAANYGYTF. This chain joins TRBV6-1 and TRBJ1-2, with 8 bases lining up with TRBD1. V was pared by 3 bases and J by 0 bases, with 9 bases of the junction left unmatched. CDR1 and CDR2 from the germline V gene are MNHNS and SASEGT. CDR3 length equals 17 residues.